The text below deals with one TCR beta chain. An end of the junction differs from the germline gene, which may be a read error. The sample belongs to a study of blood T cell repertoires in COVID-19. Overall study: Spain, Italy and the United States supplied samples that represented acute and convalescent COVID-19. T cells, B-cell-depleted T cells, or PBMCs supplied cDNA or gDNA.

Germline V gene lookup returns CDR1 LGHNA and CDR2 YSLEER. This CDR3 has 16 amino acids. Profiling relied on immunoSEQ multiplex PCR, and the TCRdb table lists in-frame clones only, not all of them. Of some 78,000 clones in the sample, 86% were seen once. The chain joins TRBV4-3 to TRBJ1-1; 7 nucleotides align to TRBD1. Sequenced sample: peripheral blood. The receptor comes from a man between 45 and 60 years old with active or convalescent COVID-19. In DNA form, the CDR3 reads TGCGCCAGCAGGCAAGGGGGCGGGGTCGCTGGGGCTGAAGCTTTCTTT. Protein: CASRQGGGVAGAEAFF.